A single sample gave rise to the 11 T cell receptor beta chains below, sequenced in a study of CD8 T cells in Susac syndrome. Reverse transcription used about 0.5 to 1 ug RNA and random hexamers. Via MiXCR, TCRdb re-called the immunoSEQ multiplex PCR reads, giving one row per CDR3 protein. Among fewer than 200,000 distinct CDR3 sequences listed, 91% were seen once. Material for sequencing was CD4+ T cells from PBMCs. The receptors were sampled from a human donor with Susac syndrome.

CDR3 coding DNA: TGTGCCAGCAGCTTACGGCCCTCGGTCAGGGGGCAAGGCTACACCTTC. Translating it yields CASSLRPSVRGQGYTF. This chain connects TRBV7-9 to TRBJ1-2; 8 positions match TRBD1. Trimming cost V 2 bases and J 8 bases; bases outside gene matches: 13. CDR3 length: 16 residues. The germline V gene has CDR1 SEHNR and CDR2 FQNEAQ (reference sequence).

This sequence joins TRBV3-1 and TRBJ1-1; D is unresolved. Trimming took off 4 bases at V and 3 bases at J, with 15 bases between the two ends. Per germline, CDR1 LGHDT and CDR2 YNNKEL (reference sequence). The CDR3 contains 15 residues. The CDR3 nucleotides read TGTGCCAGCAGCCGACCTCTGTCTAGGGACACTGAAGCTTTCTTT. It yields the protein CASSRPLSRDTEAFF.

The V and J genes are TRBV4-1 and TRBJ1-1; D might be TRBD1 (5 bases). V was shortened by 4 bases and J by 1 base, with 10 bases between the two germline ends. The CDR3 sequence is 14 residues long. Germline V lookup: CDR1 MGHRA, CDR2 YSYEKL. The CDR3 is CASSRVTENTEAFF. The CDR3 DNA reads TGCGCCAGCAGCCGAGTGACAGAGAACACTGAAGCTTTCTTT.

The sample holds one count of this clonotype. J is TRBJ2-7 and V is TRBV11-2; possibly TRBD1 or TRBD2 for D (6 bases each). CDR3 length equals 14 residues. Trimming took off 9 bases at V and 5 bases at J, with 20 bases between the two ends. CDR1 is SGHAT, CDR2 FQNNGV, per germline. CDR3 nucleotide sequence: TGTGCCAGGAGAGAAGGGGGGTTGGAACACGAGCAGTACTTC. It yields the protein CARREGGLEHEQYF.

This rearrangement joins TRBV11-2 to TRBJ2-1, with a possible D match to TRBD2 (5 bases). Trimming removed 2 bases at V and 6 bases at J, with 17 bases between. Germline CDR1 reads SGHAT; CDR2 reads FQNNGV. This CDR3 is built from 16 residues. As DNA, the CDR3 is TGTGCCAGCAGCTTAAAACCCGGGTTCGCGGGCAATGAGCAGTTCTTC. This codes for CASSLKPGFAGNEQFF.

This clonotype showed up just once. The genes are TRBV12-3 or TRBV12-4 and TRBJ2-5, with D perhaps being TRBD1 or TRBD2 (5 bases each). V was clipped by 2 bases and J by 4 bases, with 14 bases between them. The CDR3 is 15 residues long. The CDR3 reads CASSLIQGRLETQYF. In DNA, the CDR3 is TGTGCCAGCAGTTTAATCCAGGGACGTTTAGAGACCCAGTACTTC.

This rearrangement joins TRBV7-9 to TRBJ2-5; perhaps TRBD1 as D (5 bases). The CDR3 runs 16 residues. Germline values: CDR1 SEHNR, CDR2 FQNEAQ (reference sequence). Between the trimmed V and J ends, which lost 5 bases and 4 bases, there was a span of 20 bases. The CDR3 bases are TGTGCCAGCAGCCGACCCGAGGCAGGGATAGGAGAGACCCAGTACTTC. It yields the protein CASSRPEAGIGETQYF.

The gene calls are TRBV19 and TRBJ2-1; 13 nucleotides align to TRBD2. CDR3 size: 15 residues. The V gene end was trimmed by 5 bases and the J gene end by 5 bases; junction bases not matched to a gene: 3. Germline loops: CDR1 LNHDA, CDR2 SQIVND (reference sequence). This chain's CDR3 is CASSSLAGGDNEQFF. The CDR3 coding sequence is TGTGCCAGTAGTTCACTAGCGGGAGGGGACAATGAGCAGTTCTTC.

The rearrangement links TRBV11-2 to TRBJ2-3; D remains ambiguous. Germline V gene sequence: CDR1 SGHAT, CDR2 FQNNGV. The CDR3 is 17 residues long. V was clipped by 5 bases and J by 2 bases, with 20 bases between them. For the CDR3, the DNA is TGTGCCAGCAGCGACGGAACGGCTCCCCATAACACAGATACGCAGTATTTT. Translation gives CASSDGTAPHNTDTQYF.

The genes are TRBV6-6 and TRBJ2-7, with D possibly being TRBD1 (5 bases). Germline V lookup: CDR1 MNHNY, CDR2 SVGAGI (reference sequence). Deletions cut 0 bases from V and 1 base from J, with 10 bases between. The CDR3 is 15 amino acids. The CDR3 DNA reads as TGTGCCAGCAGTTACTCGATGGGGCGTTCCTACGAGCAGTACTTC. It encodes CASSYSMGRSYEQYF.

CDR3 sequence: CASSLEDKTQYF. The DNA of the CDR3 is TGCGCCAGCAGCTTGGAGGATAAGACCCAGTACTTC. V is TRBV5-1 and J is TRBJ2-5; D remains ambiguous. V shed 0 bases and J shed 6 bases, with 6 bases lying between them. The CDR3 has 12 residues. Germline CDR1 is SGHRS and CDR2 is YFSETQ.